The 15 T cell receptor beta chains given below trace back to one sample, sequenced in a study of T-cell memory formation after mild COVID-19. TCRdb recomputed calls from the 5' RACE reads with MiXCR, one row per CDR3 protein. The sample consists of about 350,000 distinct CDR3 sequences, around 28% of them appearing once. Sequenced sample: PBMCs or a T cell subset sorted from them (not recorded which). The receptors here all came from an adult woman who had mild COVID-19 (a few samples of this study predate the infection). Cell type and time point are not known.

The chain recombines TRBV20-1 with TRBJ2-5; TRBD1 is a possible D gene (7 bases). V was pared by 2 bases and J by 5 bases, with 15 bases between. CDR1 and CDR2 from the germline V gene are DFQATT and SNEGSKA (reference sequence). The CDR3 runs 14 residues. For the CDR3, the DNA is TGCAGTGCTAGACCTGAGACAGGGAGGGAGACCCAGTACTTC. Translation: CSARPETGRETQYF.

V usage is TRBV6-6 and J usage is TRBJ1-2; possibly TRBD1 for D (5 bases). The germline CDR1 and CDR2 sequences are MNHNY and SVGAGI (reference sequence). The CDR3 covers 13 residues. V gave up 5 bases and J gave up 7 bases, with 14 bases separating them. The chain's CDR3 is CASSRDPTGGYTF. CDR3 DNA: TGTGCCAGCAGTAGGGACCCCACGGGTGGCTACACCTTC.

The chain carries TRBV7-9 and TRBJ2-7; 8 bases match TRBD2. The CDR3 length is 14 residues. Germline CDR1 and CDR2: SEHNR and FQNEAQ (reference sequence). After removal of 4 bases from V and 7 bases from J, the junction contained 9 bases not matched to a gene. The CDR3 reads CASSSIREGIEQYF. DNA of the CDR3: TGTGCCAGCAGCTCCATCCGGGAGGGGATAGAGCAGTACTTC.

The rearrangement joins TRBV20-1 to TRBJ2-7; 7 bases fit TRBD2. The CDR3 spans 14 residues. The V segment lost 5 bases and the J segment 0 bases; nucleotides outside the gene matches: 7. CDR1 and CDR2 from the germline V gene are DFQATT and SNEGSKA (reference sequence). In nucleotides, the CDR3 is TGCAGTGCTGGGGGGGGATTCTCCTCCTACGAGCAGTACTTC. The encoded protein is CSAGGGFSSYEQYF.

In its sample, this clonotype was seen once. V gene TRBV29-1 combines with J gene TRBJ2-1, with a possible D match to TRBD1 (6 bases). V was cut by 7 bases and J by 2 bases, with 12 bases left in between. This CDR3 spans 13 amino acids. CDR1 is SQVTM and CDR2 is ANQGSEA in the germline V gene. The CDR3 nucleotides are TGCAGCGCCACAGGGAGAACCTACAATGAGCAGTTCTTC. It specifies CSATGRTYNEQFF.

The rearrangement links TRBV28 to TRBJ2-1; 7 nucleotides align to TRBD2. The germline CDR1 and CDR2 sequences are MDHEN and SYDVKM. V trimming: 5 bases; J trimming: 7 bases; junction bases outside the gene matches: 14. CDR3 length equals 16 residues. CDR3 region: CASSRLAETYRNEQFF. DNA for the CDR3: TGTGCCAGCAGTCGTCTAGCGGAGACCTACAGGAATGAGCAGTTCTTC.

This chain joins TRBV24-1 and TRBJ2-7; D unclear. Germline CDR1 is KGHDR and CDR2 is SFDVKD. CDR3 size: 11 residues. The V and J ends lost 1 base and 6 bases respectively, with 3 bases between them. The CDR3 sequence: CATSDFREQYF. In nucleotides, the CDR3 is TGTGCCACCAGTGATTTTCGCGAGCAGTACTTC.

The chain couples TRBV5-1 to TRBJ2-1; the D gene could be TRBD1 or TRBD2 (5 bases each). The germline CDR1 and CDR2 sequences are SGHRS and YFSETQ. This CDR3 is built from 14 residues. V gave up 0 bases and J gave up 10 bases, with 14 bases separating them. The CDR3: CASSLVRVGDEQFF. CDR3 DNA sequence: TGCGCCAGCAGCTTGGTTCGGGTGGGGGACGAGCAGTTCTTC.

The chain recombines TRBV12-5 with TRBJ2-3; tentative D call: TRBD2 (6 bases). CDR1 LGHNT and CDR2 FRNRAP come from the germline V gene. CDR3 size: 16 residues. The V gene lost 0 bases and the J gene lost 4 bases, with 14 bases spanning the gap. In DNA, the CDR3 is TGTGCTAGTGGTTTGGTACACGGGAGAGGCGCAGATACGCAGTATTTT. Encoded protein: CASGLVHGRGADTQYF.

The table lists this clonotype with a few counts. This chain joins TRBV6-5 and TRBJ2-7; possibly TRBD2 for D (9 bases). With 5 bases removed from V and 7 bases from J, the gap between germline ends came to 21 bases. The CDR3 sequence is 15 residues long. Germline CDR1 and CDR2: MNHEY and SVGAGI. The CDR3, as DNA: TGTGCCAGCAGTCCAGGGGGCGGGAGGGCCGTTGAGCAGTACTTC. It translates to CASSPGGGRAVEQYF.

The chain employs TRBV29-1 and TRBJ2-1, with D possibly called TRBD1 or TRBD2 (6 bases each). The CDR3 length is 15 residues. Germline loops: CDR1 SQVTM, CDR2 ANQGSEA. V lost 3 bases, J lost 3 bases, and 15 bases lay in between. CDR3 amino acids: CSVDGGQGVYNEQFF. CDR3 DNA: TGCAGCGTTGATGGGGGGCAGGGAGTCTACAATGAGCAGTTCTTC.

This clonotype has more than one count but fewer than ten. V gene TRBV7-9 combines with J gene TRBJ2-6, with D uncertain. Germline V CDR1 and CDR2: SEHNR, FQNEAQ (reference sequence). The V end lost 5 bases, the J end lost 2 bases, and 10 bases lay between the germline ends. The CDR3 has 15 residues. The CDR3 nucleotides read TGTGCCAGCAGCCCGCGGATCACTGGGGCCAACGTCCTGACTTTC. Translating gives CASSPRITGANVLTF.

In its sample, this clonotype was seen once. The V call is TRBV21-1, the J call TRBJ1-5. TRBV21-1 is noted as a pseudogene. This CDR3 contains 9 residues. The CDR3: CAYNQPQHF. In nucleotides, the CDR3 is TGTGCCTACAATCAGCCCCAGCATTTT.

V is TRBV7-9 and J is TRBJ2-2, with 8 bases identical to TRBD1. The CDR3 totals 18 residues. Germline V gene lookup returns CDR1 SEHNR and CDR2 FQNEAQ (reference sequence). Trimming cost V 5 bases and J 0 bases; bases outside gene matches: 11. This chain's CDR3 is CASSPRDRLFANTGELFF. Here the CDR3 DNA reads TGTGCCAGCAGCCCCCGGGACAGGCTTTTCGCGAACACCGGGGAGCTGTTTTTT.

This clonotype was picked up a small number of times. The chain employs TRBV7-9 and TRBJ2-3; either TRBD1 or TRBD2 may supply D (5 bases each). V shed 5 bases and J shed 2 bases, with 11 bases lying between them. CDR3 length: 14 residues. Germline V gives CDR1 SEHNR, CDR2 FQNEAQ (reference sequence). CDR3 sequence (DNA): TGTGCCAGCAGCGCCCGGGGCACCACAGATACGCAGTATTTT. This encodes CASSARGTTDTQYF.